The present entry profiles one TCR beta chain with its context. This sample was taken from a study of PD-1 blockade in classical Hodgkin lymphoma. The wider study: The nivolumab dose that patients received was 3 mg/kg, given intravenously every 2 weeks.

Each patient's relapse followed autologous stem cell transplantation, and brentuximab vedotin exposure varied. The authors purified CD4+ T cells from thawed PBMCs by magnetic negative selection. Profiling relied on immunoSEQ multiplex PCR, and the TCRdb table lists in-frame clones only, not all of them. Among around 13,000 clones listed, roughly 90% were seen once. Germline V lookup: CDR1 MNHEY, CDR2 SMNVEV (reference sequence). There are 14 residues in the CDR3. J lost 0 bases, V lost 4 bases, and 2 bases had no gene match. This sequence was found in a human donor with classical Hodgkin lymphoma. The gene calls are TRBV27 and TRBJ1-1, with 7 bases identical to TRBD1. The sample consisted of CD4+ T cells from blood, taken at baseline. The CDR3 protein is CASSSGQLNTEAFF. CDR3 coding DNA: TGTGCCAGCAGTTCGGGACAGCTGAACACTGAAGCTTTCTTT.